Below are 32 T cell receptor beta chains sequenced from a single sample in a study of brain metastases from non-small cell lung cancer. Sequenced by immunoSEQ multiplex PCR; TCRdb stores in-frame clones only, minus some. This repertoire shows roughly 1,500 clones, 80% to 85% found once; its top ten account for under 20%. What was sequenced was primary lung tumor tissue. Source of these receptors: a donor aged 40 or older with non-small cell lung cancer.

The chain links TRBV4-2 to TRBJ1-4, with a possible D match to TRBD1 (5 bases). Germline values: CDR1 LGHNA, CDR2 YNFKEQ. Trimming removed 4 bases at V and 8 bases at J, with 17 bases between. This CDR3 is 15 amino acids long. DNA of the CDR3: TGTGCCAGCAGCCTCAGTGAGTCAGAGGGGGAAAAACTGTTTTTT. Residues: CASSLSESEGEKLFF.

The V gene is TRBV6-1, the J gene TRBJ1-1; D is ambiguous. Trimming shortened V by 2 bases and J by 7 bases, and 8 bases separated the two germline ends. This CDR3 region has 12 residues. The germline gives CDR1 MNHNS, CDR2 SASEGT. The CDR3, as DNA: TGTGCCAGCAGTGAAAAAGGGTTTGAAGCTTTCTTT. It translates to CASSEKGFEAFF.

The chain is built from TRBV2 and TRBJ2-3; D is unresolved. The germline V gene encodes CDR1 SNHLY and CDR2 FYNNEI. V was trimmed by 8 bases and J by 6 bases, leaving 9 bases between them. The CDR3 contains 11 residues. The CDR3 DNA reads TGTGCCAGCGGGTGGCTGGATACGCAGTATTTT. Translated, it gives CASGWLDTQYF.

V usage is TRBV2 and J usage is TRBJ1-4; 8 nucleotides align to TRBD1. The CDR3 loop spans 15 amino acids. With 8 bases clipped from V and 8 bases from J, the junction kept 13 bases outside the gene matches. Germline CDR1 is SNHLY and CDR2 is FYNNEI. The CDR3 DNA is TGTGCCAGCCAATATTTGGGACAGGTCGAAGAAAAACTGTTTTTT. Translating it yields CASQYLGQVEEKLFF.

The rearrangement links TRBV30 to TRBJ1-2; D unresolved. CDR1 and CDR2 from the germline V gene are GTSNPN and SVGIG (reference sequence). The CDR3 has 13 amino acids. With 0 bases removed from V and 5 bases from J, the gap between germline ends came to 10 bases. The CDR3 DNA is TGTGCCTGGAGTGTCGACTCGTGGTATGGCTACACCTTC. As protein: CAWSVDSWYGYTF.

The chain combines TRBV19 with TRBJ2-3; 12 nucleotides match TRBD1. The V gene's germline CDR1 is LNHDA and CDR2 SQIVND (reference sequence). Trimming removed 7 bases from V and 6 bases from J; junction bases left unmatched: 5. The CDR3 runs 14 residues. Here the CDR3 reads CASTGTGGWDTQYF. The CDR3 bases are TGTGCCAGTACCGGGACAGGGGGCTGGGATACGCAGTATTTT.

This clone turned up a few times. The chain carries TRBV7-2 and TRBJ1-3; no clear D gene. This CDR3 contains 16 residues. CDR1 and CDR2 (germline): SGHTA, FQGNSA. Trimming shortened V by 4 bases and J by 0 bases, and 13 bases separated the two germline ends. CDR3 residues: CASSSTGIHSGNTIYF. The CDR3 DNA sequence: TGTGCCAGCAGCTCTACCGGGATCCACTCTGGAAACACCATATATTTT.

The count of this clone is one. The chain combines TRBV7-2 with TRBJ1-4; tentatively, D is TRBD1 (6 bases). Germline V CDR1 and CDR2: SGHTA, FQGNSA. This CDR3 comprises 15 residues. Trimming left V 1 base short and J 4 bases short, with 10 bases between. The CDR3, as DNA: TGTGCCAGCAGCTTAGGGACAGTGAGTAATGAAAAACTGTTTTTT. Encoded protein: CASSLGTVSNEKLFF.

The chain recombines TRBV9 with TRBJ2-3; the D gene is possibly TRBD1 (5 bases). The V gene lost 0 bases and the J gene lost 2 bases, with 7 bases spanning the gap. Germline CDR1 is SGDLS and CDR2 is YYNGEE. The CDR3 consists of 14 residues. The CDR3 reads CASSVEGPTDTQYF. For the CDR3, the DNA is TGTGCCAGCAGCGTAGAGGGGCCCACAGATACGCAGTATTTT.

The chain employs TRBV3-1 (or the pseudogene TRBV3-2) and TRBJ2-3; TRBD1 might be the D (6 bases). With 0 bases removed from V and 12 bases from J, the gap between germline ends came to 13 bases. This CDR3 comprises 13 residues. Looked up from germline, CDR1 is LGHDT and CDR2 is YNNKEL (reference sequence). CDR3 in DNA: TGTGCCAGCAGCCAAGAATGGGGGCCAGCTCAGTATTTT. Translated, it gives CASSQEWGPAQYF.

This chain links TRBV5-5 with TRBJ1-1, with D possibly TRBD1 on 6 matching bases. Germline V gene lookup returns CDR1 SGHKS and CDR2 YYEKEE (reference sequence). The CDR3 runs 15 residues. V shed 2 bases and J shed 0 bases, with 11 bases lying between them. The CDR3 sequence is CASSFAGTLNTEAFF. The CDR3 region has the DNA TGTGCCAGCAGCTTCGCCGGGACATTGAACACTGAAGCTTTCTTT.

The chain carries TRBV5-6 and TRBJ2-1, with 10 nucleotides matching TRBD2. J gave up 6 bases and V 4 bases, and 7 bases lay outside the gene matches. This CDR3 comprises 15 residues. Germline V CDR1 and CDR2: SGHDT, YYEEEE. The CDR3 is CASSRSGGAVNEQFF. CDR3 DNA sequence: TGTGCCAGCAGCCGGAGCGGGGGGGCGGTCAATGAGCAGTTCTTC. Based on the CDR3 plus reference TRBV5-6 and TRBJ2-1, the full variable domain is DAGVTQSPTHLIKTRGQQVTLRCSPKSGHDTVSWYQQALGQGPQFIFQYYEEEERQRGNFPDRFSGHQFPNYSSELNVNALLLGDSALYLCASSRSGGAVNEQFFGPGTRLTVL.

The chain joins TRBV28 to TRBJ1-2; 8 positions match TRBD1. Germline V gene lookup returns CDR1 MDHEN and CDR2 SYDVKM. This CDR3 comprises 13 residues. V lost 4 bases to trimming and J lost 6 bases; unmatched junction nucleotides: 4. The CDR3 nucleotides read TGTGCCAGCAGTTCAGGGGGCGCACATGGCTACACCTTC. It yields the protein CASSSGGAHGYTF.

V usage is TRBV12-5 and J usage is TRBJ1-1; tentative D call: TRBD1 (5 bases). V was cut by 7 bases and J by 9 bases, with 15 bases left in between. The CDR3 loop spans 12 amino acids. From germline, CDR1 is LGHNT and CDR2 FRNRAP. The CDR3 DNA is TGTGCTAGTGATACAGTGGGGACTAAAGCTTTCTTT. It is translated as CASDTVGTKAFF.

The chain carries TRBV28 and TRBJ1-1, with D perhaps matching TRBD1 (5 bases). CDR1 is MDHEN, CDR2 SYDVKM, per germline. V lost 5 bases and J 6 bases, leaving 16 bases between the germline ends. The CDR3 contains 14 residues. The CDR3 region is CASSTRVAEAEAFF. CDR3 in DNA: TGTGCCAGCAGTACCAGGGTCGCGGAGGCTGAAGCTTTCTTT.

The chain has TRBV5-4 and TRBJ2-5; possibly TRBD1 or TRBD2 for D (6 bases each). Germline CDR1 is SGHNT and CDR2 is YYREEE (reference sequence). V was shortened by 1 base and J by 5 bases, with 12 bases between the two germline ends. This CDR3 region has 14 residues. CDR3 nucleotides: TGTGCCAGCAGCTTGAGGGGGGCAGGGGAGACCCAGTACTTC. Amino acids: CASSLRGAGETQYF.

Points on this clone: A read error may explain this, as a much larger clone is one base away. The rearrangement joins TRBV6-2 or TRBV6-3 to TRBJ2-2; weak D call: TRBD1 (6 bases). CDR1 is MNHEY, CDR2 SVGEGT, per germline. This CDR3 is 14 amino acids long. Trimming shortened V by 6 bases and J by 5 bases, and 13 bases separated the two germline ends. CDR3 bases: TGTGCCAGCAGCCGACAGGATCAGACCGGGGAGCTGTTTTTT. Its protein product is CASSRQDQTGELFF.

V and J are TRBV7-9 and TRBJ2-1, with D possibly TRBD1 on 6 matching bases. The CDR3 loop spans 13 amino acids. Germline V gene data show CDR1 as SEHNR and CDR2 as FQNEAQ (reference sequence). V was shortened by 11 bases and J by 6 bases, with 17 bases between the two germline ends. CDR3 coding DNA: TGTGCCGGTTCCCCTAAGGACAGCAATGAGCAGTTCTTC. Encoded protein: CAGSPKDSNEQFF.

The J gene is TRBJ1-6, the V gene TRBV5-4; D perhaps matches TRBD1 (5 bases). Trimming stripped 4 bases from V and 2 bases from J, with 16 bases between. The CDR3 loop spans 17 amino acids. Germline V gene sequence: CDR1 SGHNT, CDR2 YYREEE (reference sequence). CDR3 bases: TGTGCCAGCAGCCCCGGCGGGGGAAACCCCTATAATTCACCCCTCCACTTT. This encodes CASSPGGGNPYNSPLHF.

The chain uses TRBV2 and TRBJ2-1; 13 positions agree with TRBD2. Germline V gene data show CDR1 as SNHLY and CDR2 as FYNNEI. The CDR3 contains 17 residues. V dropped 3 bases and J dropped 5; count of bases not matched to a gene: 7. The CDR3 is CASSDGLAGVPDNEQFF. CDR3 nucleotide sequence: TGTGCCAGCAGTGATGGACTAGCGGGAGTACCAGACAATGAGCAGTTCTTC.

The J gene is TRBJ2-3, the V gene TRBV29-1, with 7 nucleotides matching TRBD2. The CDR3 covers 13 residues. Trimming cost V 6 bases and J 5 bases; bases outside gene matches: 8. CDR1 is SQVTM, CDR2 ANQGSEA, per germline. The CDR3 is CSVQAGARDTQYF. CDR3 nucleotide sequence: TGCAGCGTCCAGGCGGGAGCTCGAGATACGCAGTATTTT.

The chain carries TRBV6-5 and TRBJ2-1; D unresolved. Trimming left V 6 bases short and J 3 bases short, with 9 bases between. Looked up from germline, CDR1 is MNHEY and CDR2 is SVGAGI. The CDR3 contains 13 residues. The CDR3 loop is CASRFPSYNEQFF. Here the CDR3 DNA reads TGTGCCAGCAGGTTTCCCAGCTACAATGAGCAGTTCTTC.

This clone is classed as large. The chain is built from TRBV3-1 (or the pseudogene TRBV3-2) and TRBJ2-3; 7 positions agree with TRBD2. Germline CDR1 reads LGHDT; CDR2 reads YNNKEL (reference sequence). V shed 2 bases and J 3 bases; nucleotides not matched to a gene: 2. The CDR3 has 14 residues. The CDR3 is CASSQRRGTDTQYF. The DNA of the CDR3 is TGTGCCAGCAGCCAAAGGCGGGGGACAGATACGCAGTATTTT.

With regard to this clone: The junction does not match germline at one end; this may be a read error. Additional DNA sequences in this sample encode the identical CDR3. The rearrangement joins TRBV12-3 or TRBV12-4 to TRBJ2-2; the D gene could be TRBD1 or TRBD2 (5 bases each). The CDR3 has 13 amino acids. The CDR3 loop reads CASSSGYTGELFF. The CDR3 DNA reads as TGTGCCAGCAGTTCAGGGTACACCGGGGAGCTATTTTTT.

The V and J genes are TRBV5-6 and TRBJ1-4; D call uncertain. Germline V gene data show CDR1 as SGHDT and CDR2 as YYEEEE. CDR3 size: 15 residues. With 0 bases removed from V and 6 bases from J, the gap between germline ends came to 12 bases. CDR3 DNA sequence: TGTGCCAGCAGCTTGGCTGGTTGGCAGTATGAAAAACTGTTTTTT. Protein sequence: CASSLAGWQYEKLFF.

The rearrangement joins TRBV24-1 to TRBJ1-2, with 8 bases that match TRBD1. CDR1 is KGHDR and CDR2 is SFDVKD in the germline V gene. This CDR3 region has 15 residues. V shed 5 bases and J 2 bases; nucleotides not matched to a gene: 6. The CDR3 sequence is CATSAPGQENYGYTF. DNA of the CDR3: TGTGCCACCAGTGCCCCGGGACAGGAAAACTATGGCTACACCTTC.

In regard to this clone: Distinct nucleotide sequences in the sample also encode this CDR3. V usage is TRBV9 and J usage is TRBJ2-7; D may match TRBD1 or TRBD2 (5 bases each). This CDR3 is 14 amino acids long. Trimming took off 0 bases at V and 4 bases at J, with 11 bases between the two ends. From germline, CDR1 is SGDLS and CDR2 YYNGEE. DNA of the CDR3: TGTGCCAGCAGCGTAGGAGGGGTTGGGTACGAGCAGTACTTC. Protein product: CASSVGGVGYEQYF.

This rearrangement joins TRBV6-2 or TRBV6-3 to TRBJ2-3; D is ambiguous. This CDR3 region has 15 residues. V gave up 5 bases and J gave up 0 bases, with 12 bases separating them. CDR1 MNHEY and CDR2 SVGEGT come from the germline V gene. The CDR3 nucleotides read TGTGCCAGCAGTCGTCTCCCCACTAGCACAGATACGCAGTATTTT. Translated: CASSRLPTSTDTQYF.

The V and J genes are TRBV6-5 and TRBJ2-5, with a weak D call TRBD1 (6 bases). CDR1 is MNHEY, CDR2 SVGAGI, per germline. V lost 0 bases and J 2 bases, leaving 13 bases between the germline ends. The CDR3 is 16 residues long. The DNA of the CDR3 is TGTGCCAGCAGTTACTCGACAGGACCGTCGCAAGAGACCCAGTACTTC. Translation: CASSYSTGPSQETQYF.

Note on this clone: A much larger clone differs from this one at a single base, so this may be a read error. The sample contains more than one DNA sequence encoding this CDR3. The J gene is TRBJ1-5, the V gene TRBV12-3 or TRBV12-4; D is possibly TRBD1 (6 bases). V lost 7 bases and J 8 bases, leaving 15 bases between the germline ends. This CDR3 comprises 13 residues. Here the CDR3 DNA reads TGTGCCAGCAACAAGGACAGAAATGAGCCCCAGCATTTT. It encodes CASNKDRNEPQHF.

This chain joins TRBV2 and TRBJ1-2; a weak D match, TRBD1 (5 bases). Per the germline V gene, CDR1 is SNHLY and CDR2 is FYNNEI. V was cut by 0 bases and J by 8 bases, with 10 bases left in between. CDR3 length: 13 amino acids. CDR3 residues: CASSEAWWGGYTF. The CDR3 DNA reads TGTGCCAGCAGTGAAGCCTGGTGGGGCGGCTACACCTTC.

The chain recombines TRBV7-3 with TRBJ2-7, with unresolved D. This CDR3 comprises 13 residues. Trimming removed 3 bases at V and 5 bases at J, with 11 bases between. Germline CDR1 and CDR2: SGHTA and FQGTGA. In DNA form, the CDR3 reads TGTGCCAGCAGCTTGACCAATGTCCACGAGCAGTACTTC. This sequence encodes CASSLTNVHEQYF.